The 27 T cell receptor beta chains below were found in one sample sequenced in a study of blood T cells in healthy people across ages. PCR was performed a second time for about 6 to 12 cycles using a sample-barcoded 5' primer and a J-beta primer mix. TCRdb itself ran the 5' RACE reads through MiXCR, one entry per CDR3 protein. The data contain some 1.6 million distinct CDR3 sequences, about 31% of them singletons. Sequenced sample: blood. These TCRs come from a woman aged 30 to 39 in good health.

This clonotype has ten or more counts. The chain links TRBV7-9 to TRBJ1-1; a weak D match, TRBD1 (6 bases). V was clipped by 4 bases and J by 4 bases, with 13 bases between them. CDR3 length equals 14 residues. Germline V CDR1 and CDR2: SEHNR, FQNEAQ (reference sequence). Written as DNA, the CDR3 is TGTGCCAGCAGCTACACACAGGGAAGCACTGAAGCTTTCTTT. Its protein product is CASSYTQGSTEAFF.

The table lists this clonotype with a few counts. This rearrangement joins TRBV6-5 to TRBJ2-1; TRBD2 agrees at 11 bases. The CDR3 runs 15 residues. The germline gives CDR1 MNHEY, CDR2 SVGAGI. Trimming removed 3 bases from V and 6 bases from J; junction bases left unmatched: 4. CDR3 sequence reads: CASSYRLAGGNEQFF. The CDR3 nucleotides read TGTGCCAGCAGTTATAGGCTAGCGGGGGGCAATGAGCAGTTCTTC.

This clonotype was found once. One junction end does not reproduce the germline sequence, and a read error may be involved. V and J are TRBV7-7 and TRBJ2-2; 8 bases map to TRBD2. This CDR3 contains 15 residues. The germline V gene encodes CDR1 SSHAT and CDR2 FNYEAQ (reference sequence). The CDR3 region has the DNA TGTGCTAGCAGCTTAGAAGCGGGAGTATCCGGGGAGCTGTTTTTT. As protein: CASSLEAGVSGELFF. The entire variable domain, with the rest obtained from reference TRBV7-7 and TRBJ2-2, is as follows: GAGVSQSPRYKVTKRGQDVTLRCDPISSHATLYWYQQALGQGPEFLTYFNYEAQPDKSGLPSDRFSAERPEGSISTLTIQRTEQRDSAMYRCASSLEAGVSGELFFGEGSRLTVL.

The sample holds a few counts of this clonotype. V and J are TRBV7-3 and TRBJ2-7; no reliable D call. Germline lookup yields CDR1 SGHTA and CDR2 FQGTGA. The CDR3 totals 14 residues. Trimming cost V 1 base and J 2 bases, with 9 bases left between them. The CDR3 sequence: CASSLRSRPYEQYF. DNA of the CDR3: TGTGCCAGCAGCTTAAGGTCTAGGCCCTACGAGCAGTACTTC.

This clonotype was found a few times. The chain couples TRBV5-1 to TRBJ2-2, with a tentative D call TRBD1 (6 bases). The CDR3 has 15 residues. The V end was cut by 0 bases, the J end by 7 bases, with 13 bases between. Germline values: CDR1 SGHRS, CDR2 YFSETQ. CDR3 sequence: CASSLVQGSGGELFF. The CDR3 DNA reads TGCGCCAGCAGCTTGGTCCAGGGGTCTGGCGGGGAGCTGTTTTTT.

The table lists this clonotype with a few counts. The J gene is TRBJ2-4, the V gene TRBV20-1, with D possibly being TRBD1 (5 bases). The germline CDR1 and CDR2 sequences are DFQATT and SNEGSKA (reference sequence). V was shortened by 6 bases and J by 8 bases, with 23 bases between the two germline ends. The CDR3 runs to 15 residues. CDR3 protein: CSAGTTSYKGDIQYF. The CDR3 DNA sequence: TGCAGTGCCGGCACCACGAGCTACAAAGGGGACATTCAGTACTTC.

This clonotype was recorded many times. This chain connects TRBV10-3 to TRBJ2-1; TRBD2 aligns across 14 bases. Per germline, CDR1 ENHRY and CDR2 SYGVKD. V lost 7 bases to trimming and J lost 7 bases; unmatched junction nucleotides: 9. This CDR3 has 16 amino acids. DNA of the CDR3: TGTGCCATCAACCCGGGACTAGCGGGAGTGGGGAATGAGCAGTTCTTC. It yields the protein CAINPGLAGVGNEQFF.

This clonotype was observed a handful of times. The chain employs TRBV28 and TRBJ2-1, with D possibly TRBD2 on 7 matching bases. The CDR3 is made up of 12 amino acids. In germline, CDR1 is MDHEN, CDR2 SYDVKM. Trimming took 4 bases from V and 15 from J, leaving 16 bases between them. The CDR3 DNA reads as TGTGCCAGCAGTTACGGGGGGCCGGGTAGGTTCTTC. It codes for CASSYGGPGRFF.

The chain employs TRBV10-2 and TRBJ2-3; perhaps TRBD1 as D (5 bases). Deletions cut 4 bases from V and 3 bases from J, with 11 bases between. In germline, CDR1 is WSHSY, CDR2 SAAADI. The CDR3 is 14 residues long. The DNA of the CDR3 is TGCGCCAGCAGTGGGCAGGGAAAAACAGATACGCAGTATTTT. Translating gives CASSGQGKTDTQYF.

The genes are TRBV11-1 and TRBJ2-1; D gene ambiguous. Germline CDR1 and CDR2: SGHAT and FQDESV (reference sequence). V lost 1 base and J lost 7, with 11 bases in between. CDR3 length: 14 amino acids. The CDR3: CASSLGVVTNEQFF. Here the CDR3 DNA reads TGTGCCAGCAGCTTAGGGGTCGTCACAAATGAGCAGTTCTTC. Looking up the rest from reference TRBV11-1 and TRBJ2-1 gives the full variable domain: EAEVAQSPRYKITEKSQAVAFWCDPISGHATLYWYRQILGQGPELLVQFQDESVVDDSQLPKDRFSAERLKGVDSTLKIQPAELGDSAMYLCASSLGVVTNEQFFGPGTRLTVL.

This chain links TRBV3-1 with TRBJ2-6; D uncertain. CDR1 and CDR2 from the germline V gene are LGHDT and YNNKEL (reference sequence). The CDR3 contains 16 residues. Trimming left V 2 bases short and J 0 bases short, with 8 bases between. The CDR3 reads CASSQNVYSGANVLTF. CDR3 DNA: TGTGCCAGCAGCCAAAACGTTTACTCTGGGGCCAACGTCCTGACTTTC.

This clonotype showed up just a few times. The chain is built from TRBV24-1 and TRBJ2-3, with 14 bases matching TRBD2. The CDR3 is 17 amino acids. CDR1 is KGHDR, CDR2 SFDVKD, per germline. V shed 4 bases, J shed 3 bases, and the junction held 5 bases outside the gene matches. The CDR3 reads CATSDLRLAGGTDTQYF. CDR3 bases: TGTGCCACCAGTGACCTTCGACTAGCGGGAGGGACAGATACGCAGTATTTT.

This chain connects TRBV25-1 to TRBJ2-3; no firm D call. Germline CDR1 is MGHDK and CDR2 is SYGVNS. V was shortened by 3 bases and J by 4 bases, with 8 bases between the two germline ends. The CDR3 spans 13 residues. The CDR3: CASSDPGPDTQYF. In DNA form, the CDR3 reads TGTGCCAGCAGTGACCCGGGCCCAGATACGCAGTATTTT.

Notes on this clonotype: A read error is likely, as this CDR3 ends without the conserved phenylalanine or tryptophan. The rearrangement joins TRBV7-3 to TRBJ2-3; no clear D gene. CDR1 and CDR2 (germline): SGHTA, FQGTGA. Trimming stripped 5 bases from V and 1 base from J, with 13 bases between. The CDR3 loop spans 15 amino acids. In nucleotides, the CDR3 is TGTGCCAGCAGCCAAGCCGGCTCTGGCACAGATACGCAGTATTTG. Protein: CASSQAGSGTDTQYL.

As regards this clonotype: A much more abundant neighbour one base away suggests this may be a read error. V usage is TRBV4-1 and J usage is TRBJ2-7, with 8 bases identical to TRBD2. The trim removed 3 bases at V and 6 bases at J, leaving 7 bases unmatched. This CDR3 spans 14 amino acids. The germline V gene has CDR1 MGHRA and CDR2 YSYEKL. In nucleotides, the CDR3 is TGCGCCAGCAGCCACCGAGCGGGAGCATGCGAGCAGTACTTC. Translating gives CASSHRAGACEQYF.

This clonotype has just a few counts. A much larger clone differs from this one at a single base, so this may be a read error. The gene calls are TRBV6-6 and TRBJ2-7, with 15 bases identical to TRBD2. This CDR3 region has 15 residues. Germline trimming cut 5 bases from V and 7 bases from J; bases unmatched to any gene: 6. CDR1 is MNHNY and CDR2 is SVGAGI in the germline V gene (reference sequence). CDR3 nucleotide sequence: TGTGCCAGCAGTGATGGGACTAGCGGGGGGCGTGAGCAGTACTTC. It translates to CASSDGTSGGREQYF.

This clonotype was seen many times. V gene TRBV3-1 combines with J gene TRBJ2-7; 8 bases are a match to TRBD1. The ends lost 4 bases at V and 3 bases at J; junction bases unmatched: 8. CDR1 is LGHDT and CDR2 is YNNKEL in the germline V gene (reference sequence). This CDR3 comprises 15 residues. The CDR3 coding sequence is TGTGCCAGCAGCCCCGCTGGACAGGGTATCTACGAGCAGTACTTC. Residues: CASSPAGQGIYEQYF.

This clonotype has more than one count but fewer than ten. The chain recombines TRBV10-3 with TRBJ2-7; D may be TRBD1 (6 bases). The germline V and J ends were trimmed by 7 bases and 6 bases, with 13 bases remaining between them. The CDR3 totals 12 residues. Germline CDR1 reads ENHRY; CDR2 reads SYGVKD. The CDR3 spells CAITGTGSEQYF. The DNA for the CDR3 is TGTGCCATCACCGGAACAGGGTCCGAGCAGTACTTC.

The V call is TRBV30, the J call TRBJ2-5; D call uncertain. V lost 2 bases, J lost 4 bases, and 5 bases lay in between. Germline V gene lookup returns CDR1 GTSNPN and CDR2 SVGIG (reference sequence). The CDR3 runs 11 residues. The CDR3 DNA sequence: TGTGCCTGGAGTTTTCGAGAGACCCAGTACTTC. Its translation: CAWSFRETQYF.

This clonotype was detected a few times. The chain is built from TRBV24-1 and TRBJ1-5; D unclear. V dropped 4 bases and J dropped 6 bases, with 9 bases sitting between them. The V gene's germline CDR1 is KGHDR and CDR2 SFDVKD. This CDR3 is built from 13 residues. The CDR3 DNA reads TGTGCCACCAGTGACATCGGGGTTCAGCCCCAGCATTTT. Translating gives CATSDIGVQPQHF.

The rearrangement uses TRBV5-6 and TRBJ2-3; TRBD1 matches 8 bases. The CDR3 has 16 residues. J was trimmed by 4 bases and V by 4 bases; bases with no gene match: 11. Germline V gives CDR1 SGHDT, CDR2 YYEEEE. The CDR3 DNA reads TGTGCCAGCAGCCTCTATAGCCGGACAGGGTCAGATACGCAGTATTTT. Its protein product is CASSLYSRTGSDTQYF.

The rearrangement joins TRBV28 to TRBJ2-1; 13 positions agree with TRBD2. Trimming cost V 5 bases and J 4 bases; bases outside gene matches: 5. The CDR3 contains 16 residues. Per the germline V gene, CDR1 is MDHEN and CDR2 is SYDVKM. The CDR3: CASSLPTSGGYNEQFF. The CDR3 coding sequence is TGTGCCAGCAGTCTGCCGACTAGCGGGGGGTACAATGAGCAGTTCTTC.

There are a few counts of this clonotype. The V call is TRBV12-3 or TRBV12-4, the J call TRBJ2-5; 9 bases fit TRBD2. V lost 1 base to trimming and J lost 5 bases; unmatched junction nucleotides: 5. The CDR3 has 15 amino acids. The CDR3 bases are TGTGCCAGCAGTTTAGATAGCGGGGGTTTTGAGACCCAGTACTTC. It specifies CASSLDSGGFETQYF.

This clonotype was observed a handful of times. The chain uses TRBV14 and TRBJ1-5, with 8 bases fitting TRBD1. Per the germline V gene, CDR1 is SGHDN and CDR2 is FVKESK. V gave up 4 bases and J gave up 6 bases; unmatched junction bases: 2. The CDR3 sequence is 13 residues long. The CDR3 sequence: CASSRGQAQPQHF. The CDR3 nucleotides are TGTGCCAGCAGCCGGGGACAGGCTCAGCCCCAGCATTTT.

This clonotype showed up just a few times. This chain joins TRBV6-1 and TRBJ2-3; TRBD1 aligns across 10 bases. The CDR3 loop spans 16 amino acids. Trimming took 6 bases from V and 4 from J; bases not matched to a gene: 10. Germline V CDR1 and CDR2: MNHNS, SASEGT. CDR3 loop: CASRETGGPTPDTQYF. CDR3 sequence (DNA): TGTGCCAGCAGAGAGACAGGGGGCCCAACTCCAGATACGCAGTATTTT.

The chain has TRBV12-3 or TRBV12-4 and TRBJ2-5; D may correspond to TRBD1 or TRBD2 (5 bases each). TRBJ2-7 matches the DNA end more closely, so the J call is doubtful. The CDR3 covers 14 residues. The chain's CDR3 is CASSLGDNRSEQYF. The CDR3 nucleotides are TGTGCCAGCAGTTTGGGGGATAATCGTTCCGAGCAGTACTTC.

At least ten counts were recorded for this clonotype. The rearrangement uses TRBV28 and TRBJ2-7; no reliable D call. V lost 6 bases, J lost 0 bases, and 9 bases lay in between. The CDR3 runs to 13 residues. Germline-derived CDR1 and CDR2 are MDHEN and SYDVKM. The CDR3 region has the DNA TGTGCCAGCAGGTCCCCGGGCTCCTACGAGCAGTACTTC. This translates into CASRSPGSYEQYF.